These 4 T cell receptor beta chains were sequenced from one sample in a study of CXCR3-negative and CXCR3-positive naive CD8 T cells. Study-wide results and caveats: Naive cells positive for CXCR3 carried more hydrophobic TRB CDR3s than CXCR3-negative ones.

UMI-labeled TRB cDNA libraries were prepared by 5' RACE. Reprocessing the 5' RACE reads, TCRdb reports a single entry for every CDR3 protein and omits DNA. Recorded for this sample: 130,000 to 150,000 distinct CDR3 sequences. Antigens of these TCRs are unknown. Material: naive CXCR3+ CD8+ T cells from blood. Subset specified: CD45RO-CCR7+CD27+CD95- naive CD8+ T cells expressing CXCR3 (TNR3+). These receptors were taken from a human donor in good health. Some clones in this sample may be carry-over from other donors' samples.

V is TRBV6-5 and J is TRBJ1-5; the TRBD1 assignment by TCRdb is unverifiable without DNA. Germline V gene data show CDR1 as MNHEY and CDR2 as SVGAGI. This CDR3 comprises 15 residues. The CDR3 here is CASSQTDRGSQPQHF.

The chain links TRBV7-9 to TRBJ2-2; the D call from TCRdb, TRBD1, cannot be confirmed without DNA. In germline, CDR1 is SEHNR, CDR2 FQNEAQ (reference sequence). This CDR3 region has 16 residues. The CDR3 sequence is CASKTGAGHSTGELFF. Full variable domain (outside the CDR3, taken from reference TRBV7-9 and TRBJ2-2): DTGVSQNPRHKITKRGQNVTFRCDPISEHNRLYWYRQTLGQGPEFLTYFQNEAQLEKSRLLSDRFSAERPKGSFSTLEIQRTEQGDSAMYLCASKTGAGHSTGELFFGEGSRLTVL.

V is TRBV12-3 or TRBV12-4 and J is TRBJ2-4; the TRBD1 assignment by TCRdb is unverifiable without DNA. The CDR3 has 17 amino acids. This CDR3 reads CASSLDRVEVPKNIQYF.

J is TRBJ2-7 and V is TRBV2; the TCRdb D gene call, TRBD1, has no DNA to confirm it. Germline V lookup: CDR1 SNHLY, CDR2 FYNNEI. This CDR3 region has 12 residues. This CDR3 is CASSTLGVEQYF.